This T cell receptor (beta chain) was recorded in a study of beta chain features in type 1 diabetes. About the study: Age, gender and cell yields were similar between patients and healthy donors.

Study-wide results and limits: The study left unresolved whether HLA type influences TCRB rearrangement. Patients with type 1 diabetes carried fewer insertions and had more deletions at their VDJ junctions. It was among patients, rather than healthy donors, that naive, central memory and Treg TCRB repertoires appeared more similar. Moderately but significantly shorter TCRB CDR3s were found in Type 1 diabetes patients in all four CD4+ subsets.

Expressed TCRB transcripts were sequenced, since all the RNA that had been isolated was reverse transcribed. Method: immunoSEQ multiplex PCR; TCRdb's copy keeps in-frame clones and lacks some. Here the sample spans some 330,000 clones, approximately 12% being singletons. This clone was seen a few times. Its specificity is not known. The CDR3 loop spans 15 amino acids. The trim removed 3 bases at V and 1 base at J, leaving 6 bases unmatched. CDR1 is SGDLS and CDR2 is YYNGEE in the germline V gene. The source of this sequence is a woman younger than 30 with type 1 diabetes. V and J are TRBV9 and TRBJ2-5, with 7 bases that match TRBD1. Sequences were obtained from naive CD4+ T cells from blood. The CDR3 is CASSARDSTQETQYF. CDR3 nucleotide sequence: TGTGCCAGCAGCGCCCGGGACAGTACCCAAGAGACCCAGTACTTC. Drawing the rest from reference TRBV9 and TRBJ2-5, the complete variable domain is DSGVTQTPKHLITATGQRVTLRCSPRSGDLSVYWYQQSLDQGLQFLIQYYNGEERAKGNILERFSAQQFPDLHSELNLSSLELGDSALYFCASSARDSTQETQYFGPGTRLLVL.